The 30 T cell receptor beta chains presented below share a single source sample, sequenced in a study of identical twins. Via MiXCR, TCRdb re-called the 5' RACE reads, giving one row per CDR3 protein. The repertoire holds 1.5 million to 2 million distinct CDR3 sequences, with under 35% as singletons. Source material: cord blood. The receptors derive from a newborn girl in good health.

This chain joins TRBV4-1 and TRBJ1-2; 7 bases match TRBD1. V shed 1 base, J shed 6 bases, and the junction held 11 bases outside the gene matches. CDR1 is MGHRA, CDR2 YSYEKL, per germline. The CDR3 runs 16 residues. CDR3 sequence (DNA): TGCGCCAGCAGCCAAGTCTATCAGGACAGGTTACATGGCTACACCTTC. Its translation: CASSQVYQDRLHGYTF.

Comments on this clonotype: At one end the junction does not follow the germline gene, possibly because of a read error. The chain joins TRBV3-1 to TRBJ2-5, with unresolved D. CDR1 LGHDT and CDR2 YNNKEL come from the germline V gene (reference sequence). The CDR3 is 12 amino acids. The CDR3 DNA is TGTGCCAGCAACCAAGGGTTGGAGACCCAGTACTTC. It translates to CASNQGLETQYF.

Here the CDR3 DNA reads TGTGCCAGCAGCCTGGGGACAGGGATCATCTCCTACGAGCAGTACTTC. Translating it yields CASSLGTGIISYEQYF. This rearrangement joins TRBV7-2 to TRBJ2-7; 9 nucleotides align to TRBD1. The germline CDR1 and CDR2 sequences are SGHTA and FQGNSA. This CDR3 region has 16 residues. V dropped 5 bases and J dropped 0; count of bases not matched to a gene: 8.

There are a few counts of this clonotype. This chain connects TRBV27 to TRBJ1-2; D is unresolved. CDR1 is MNHEY, CDR2 SMNVEV, per germline (reference sequence). The CDR3 has 15 residues. V was pared by 2 bases and J by 5 bases, with 15 bases between. Written as DNA, the CDR3 is TGTGCCAGCAGTTTAACGGTGCCCTCCTCTTATGGCTACACCTTC. Protein sequence: CASSLTVPSSYGYTF.

This clonotype was found many times. The V gene is TRBV29-1, the J gene TRBJ1-2; no reliable D call. V gave up 0 bases and J gave up 4 bases, with 12 bases separating them. The CDR3 runs 14 residues. The germline V gene has CDR1 SQVTM and CDR2 ANQGSEA. DNA of the CDR3: TGCAGCGTTGAAGACCGAACAGAGGGCTATGGCTACACCTTC. This codes for CSVEDRTEGYGYTF.

The V call is TRBV20-1, the J call TRBJ2-3; D is uncertain. The germline gives CDR1 DFQATT, CDR2 SNEGSKA (reference sequence). The CDR3 is made up of 14 amino acids. V lost 3 bases and J lost 2, with 12 bases in between. CDR3 coding DNA: TGCAGTGCTAGTATATGGGGTACCACAGATACGCAGTATTTT. Translated, it gives CSASIWGTTDTQYF.

Details on this clonotype: At one end, the junction sequence differs from germline, possibly due to a read error. V usage is TRBV3-1 and J usage is TRBJ2-7; D remains ambiguous. CDR1 is LGHDT, CDR2 YNNKEL, per germline (reference sequence). CDR3 size: 14 residues. CDR3 region: CAGSQATAAYEQYF. Here the CDR3 DNA reads TGTGCCGGCAGCCAAGCGACGGCTGCCTACGAGCAGTACTTC.

This clonotype was found a few times. The chain combines TRBV20-1 with TRBJ1-1; perhaps TRBD1 as D (5 bases). V shed 0 bases and J shed 1 base, with 12 bases lying between them. The CDR3 has 15 residues. In germline, CDR1 is DFQATT, CDR2 SNEGSKA (reference sequence). CDR3: CSARDPSGQNTEAFF. The CDR3 coding sequence is TGCAGTGCTAGAGATCCCTCCGGACAGAACACTGAAGCTTTCTTT.

This clonotype was seen a few times. This CDR3 is CSAWGNEQFF. The CDR3 DNA sequence: TGCAGTGCCTGGGGGAATGAGCAGTTCTTC. This chain uses TRBV20-1 with TRBJ2-1; D may match TRBD1 or TRBD2 (5 bases each). V dropped 6 bases and J dropped 7 bases, with 7 bases sitting between them. This CDR3 has 10 amino acids. Germline CDR1 is DFQATT and CDR2 is SNEGSKA (reference sequence).

The CDR3 DNA follows: TGTGCCAGCAGTTCCCCGACCCGCGCAGATACGCAGTATTTT. This encodes CASSSPTRADTQYF. The chain carries TRBV27 and TRBJ2-3, with D hard to call. Germline-derived CDR1 and CDR2 are MNHEY and SMNVEV (reference sequence). V lost 4 bases, J lost 4 bases, and 12 bases lay in between. The length of the CDR3 is 14 residues.

V gene TRBV7-2 combines with J gene TRBJ2-4; 7 bases fit TRBD2. The DNA end lines up better with TRBJ2-7; the J call may be wrong. The CDR3 has 13 residues. Per germline, CDR1 SGHTA and CDR2 FQGNSA. CDR3 nucleotide sequence: TGTGCCAGCAGCGGACTAGGGGTGTACGAGCAGTACTTC. Its translation is CASSGLGVYEQYF.

The rearrangement links TRBV5-1 to TRBJ2-3; TRBD2 aligns across 13 bases. V shed 2 bases and J 4 bases; nucleotides not matched to a gene: 10. The CDR3 extends over 18 amino acids. The V gene's germline CDR1 is SGHRS and CDR2 YFSETQ. The CDR3 loop is CASSLLPGLAGKADTQYF. The CDR3 nucleotides are TGCGCCAGCAGCTTATTACCGGGACTAGCGGGAAAGGCAGATACGCAGTATTTT. The full variable domain, completed using reference TRBV5-1 and TRBJ2-3, is KAGVTQTPRYLIKTRGQQVTLSCSPISGHRSVSWYQQTPGQGLQFLFEYFSETQRNKGNFPGRFSGRQFSNSRSEMNVSTLELGDSALYLCASSLLPGLAGKADTQYFGPGTRLTVL.

The V and J genes are TRBV7-9 and TRBJ2-1; 8 bases align to TRBD1. The CDR3 totals 14 residues. Germline trimming cut 5 bases from V and 4 bases from J; bases unmatched to any gene: 4. Looked up from germline, CDR1 is SEHNR and CDR2 is FQNEAQ (reference sequence). The CDR3: CASSKRTGYNEQFF. The CDR3 bases are TGTGCCAGCAGCAAGAGGACAGGGTACAATGAGCAGTTCTTC.

The chain employs TRBV12-3 or TRBV12-4 and TRBJ1-1; no definite D call. The CDR3 length is 14 residues. V was cut by 5 bases and J by 1 base, with 11 bases left in between. This chain's CDR3 is CASSPRQANTEAFF. The CDR3 region has the DNA TGTGCCAGCAGTCCCCGCCAAGCGAACACTGAAGCTTTCTTT.

This clonotype was observed a handful of times. J is TRBJ1-2 and V is TRBV13; a weak D match, TRBD1 (5 bases). Looked up from germline, CDR1 is PRHDT and CDR2 is FYEKMQ (reference sequence). Trimming left V 0 bases short and J 4 bases short, with 9 bases between. The CDR3 runs to 14 residues. The CDR3, as DNA: TGTGCCAGCAGCTTAGGGACAGCAGGCTATGGCTACACCTTC. Protein sequence: CASSLGTAGYGYTF.

The genes are TRBV25-1 and TRBJ1-4, with D possibly matching TRBD1 (6 bases). Germline CDR1 and CDR2: MGHDK and SYGVNS. The CDR3 runs to 15 residues. With 4 bases removed from V and 8 bases from J, the gap between germline ends came to 17 bases. The CDR3 loop reads CASSVEAGAGEKLFF. The CDR3 DNA reads TGTGCCAGCAGTGTTGAAGCGGGGGCGGGAGAAAAACTGTTTTTT.

This chain joins TRBV7-9 and TRBJ2-3; the match to TRBD2 covers 7 bases. Per germline, CDR1 SEHNR and CDR2 FQNEAQ (reference sequence). This CDR3 has 17 amino acids. V lost 1 base and J lost 2; bases outside the gene matches: 9. The CDR3 region has the DNA TGTGCCAGCAGCTTAGGCCTAGGGAGGGGATCCACAGATACGCAGTATTTT. Translated: CASSLGLGRGSTDTQYF.

The J gene is TRBJ1-1, the V gene TRBV4-2, with a weak D call TRBD1 (5 bases). Trimming removed 1 base from V and 3 bases from J, with 9 bases in between. This CDR3 has 14 amino acids. Germline values: CDR1 LGHNA, CDR2 YNFKEQ. The CDR3 loop reads CASSQVARDTEAFF. The CDR3 DNA sequence: TGTGCCAGCAGCCAAGTTGCCAGGGACACTGAAGCTTTCTTT.

The V gene is TRBV10-3, the J gene TRBJ1-6; a possible D gene is TRBD1 (5 bases). Germline V CDR1 and CDR2: ENHRY, SYGVKD. V was trimmed by 2 bases and J by 3 bases, leaving 8 bases between them. This CDR3 has 15 amino acids. The DNA for the CDR3 is TGTGCCATCAGTGAGGGGGCCGTCTATAATTCACCCCTCCACTTT. The encoded protein is CAISEGAVYNSPLHF.

V gene TRBV5-1 combines with J gene TRBJ2-3, with D perhaps matching TRBD2 (6 bases). V was cut by 4 bases and J by 5 bases, with 23 bases left in between. The CDR3 covers 17 residues. The germline V gene has CDR1 SGHRS and CDR2 YFSETQ. CDR3 sequence: CASSHETLASAGDTQYF. The CDR3 DNA sequence: TGCGCCAGCAGCCATGAAACCCTGGCTAGCGCTGGAGATACGCAGTATTTT.

The genes are TRBV30 and TRBJ2-7, with 9 bases matching TRBD2. This CDR3 region has 16 residues. CDR1 and CDR2 from the germline V gene are GTSNPN and SVGIG (reference sequence). V dropped 3 bases and J dropped 3; count of bases not matched to a gene: 12. CDR3 in DNA: TGTGCCTGGAGGCCTCCGGGACTAGCAGAATTCTACGAGCAGTACTTC. The encoded protein is CAWRPPGLAEFYEQYF.

This clonotype was counted a few times. The CDR3 is CATSELTGTGGNEQFF. CDR3 nucleotide sequence: TGTGCCACCAGTGAACTCACCGGGACAGGGGGCAATGAGCAGTTCTTC. The V gene is TRBV24-1, the J gene TRBJ2-1; 11 bases fit TRBD1. J gave up 6 bases and V 4 bases, and 7 bases lay outside the gene matches. The V gene's germline CDR1 is KGHDR and CDR2 SFDVKD. The length of the CDR3 is 16 residues.

Of note for this clonotype: Just one base apart from a much larger clone, this may be a read error. This chain joins TRBV5-1 and TRBJ2-1; 10 positions agree with TRBD2. The CDR3 totals 15 residues. Per germline, CDR1 SGHRS and CDR2 YFSETQ. V was pared by 4 bases and J by 13 bases, with 14 bases of the junction left unmatched. The CDR3 is CASSIGLAVKETQFF. The CDR3 bases are TGCGCCAGCAGCATAGGACTAGCGGTAAAAGAGACCCAGTTCTTC.

The table lists this clonotype with a few counts. The chain couples TRBV29-1 to TRBJ1-2, with a weak D call TRBD1 (6 bases). Germline CDR1 and CDR2: SQVTM and ANQGSEA. The CDR3 runs 13 residues. For the CDR3, the DNA is TGCACCACCAACAGGGCAACCAACTATGGCTACACCTTC. This sequence encodes CTTNRATNYGYTF.

V usage is TRBV5-1 and J usage is TRBJ2-3; a possible D gene is TRBD2 (5 bases). CDR1 and CDR2 (germline): SGHRS, YFSETQ. CDR3 length: 15 residues. The germline V and J ends were trimmed by 4 bases and 0 bases, with 12 bases remaining between them. CDR3 in amino acids: CASSGWTPSTDTQYF. CDR3 coding DNA: TGCGCCAGCAGCGGATGGACTCCTAGCACAGATACGCAGTATTTT.

This chain links TRBV19 with TRBJ1-5; perhaps TRBD1 as D (5 bases). V lost 4 bases and J 5 bases, leaving 12 bases between the germline ends. This CDR3 is 14 amino acids long. Germline assignment: CDR1 LNHDA and CDR2 SQIVND (reference sequence). CDR3 bases: TGTGCCAGTAGTAGTTCAGGGCGGGATCAGCCCCAGCATTTT. It encodes CASSSSGRDQPQHF.

With regard to this clonotype: Relative to the germline gene, one junction end is altered; a read error may explain this. The chain joins TRBV20-1 to TRBJ2-3; TRBD2 might be the D (5 bases). This CDR3 comprises 14 residues. Germline loops: CDR1 DFQATT, CDR2 SNEGSKA (reference sequence). The CDR3 protein is CSAKSGASTDTRYF. The CDR3 DNA follows: TGCAGTGCTAAAAGCGGCGCTAGCACAGATACGCGGTATTTT.

This clonotype was recorded a few times. The chain combines TRBV28 with TRBJ2-1; 8 bases are a match to TRBD2. CDR3 length equals 15 residues. With V trimmed by 4 bases and J by 6 bases, 8 bases remained unmatched. CDR1 MDHEN and CDR2 SYDVKM come from the germline V gene. CDR3 sequence (DNA): TGTGCCAGCAGTTCCTCAGCGGGAGCCTTCAATGAGCAGTTCTTC. Its protein is CASSSSAGAFNEQFF.

The genes are TRBV20-1 and TRBJ2-1, with 9 bases that match TRBD2. The closer fit of TRBJ2-7 to the DNA end suggests the J call may be wrong. This CDR3 contains 15 residues. Germline CDR1 DFQATT, CDR2 SNEGSKA (reference sequence). CDR3 in amino acids: CSARGSGRPYNEQYF. Here the CDR3 DNA reads TGCAGTGCTAGAGGTAGCGGGAGACCCTACAATGAGCAGTACTTC.

The chain carries TRBV28 and TRBJ2-5; D is undetermined. The V gene's germline CDR1 is MDHEN and CDR2 SYDVKM. The V end lost 6 bases, the J end lost 1 base, and 12 bases lay between the germline ends. This CDR3 is 14 amino acids long. CDR3 nucleotide sequence: TGTGCCAGCAGCCATGACACGTTCCAAGAGACCCAGTACTTC. Translating gives CASSHDTFQETQYF.